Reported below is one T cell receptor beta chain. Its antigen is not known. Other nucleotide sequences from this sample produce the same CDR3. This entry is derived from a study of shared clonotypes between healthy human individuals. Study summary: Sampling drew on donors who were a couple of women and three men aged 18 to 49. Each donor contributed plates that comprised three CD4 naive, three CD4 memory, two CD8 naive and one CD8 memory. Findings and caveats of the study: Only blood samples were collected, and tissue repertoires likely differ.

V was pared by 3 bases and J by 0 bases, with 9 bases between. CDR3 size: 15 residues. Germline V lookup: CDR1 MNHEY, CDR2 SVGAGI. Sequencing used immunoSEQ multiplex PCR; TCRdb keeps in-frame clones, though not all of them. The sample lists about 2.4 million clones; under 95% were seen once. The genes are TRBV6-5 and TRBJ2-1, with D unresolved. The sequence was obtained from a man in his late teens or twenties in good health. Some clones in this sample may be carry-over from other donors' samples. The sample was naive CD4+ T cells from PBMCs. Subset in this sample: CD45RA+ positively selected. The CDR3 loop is CASSYGRSSYNEQFF. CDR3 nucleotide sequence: TGTGCCAGCAGTTATGGCAGGAGCTCCTACAATGAGCAGTTCTTC.